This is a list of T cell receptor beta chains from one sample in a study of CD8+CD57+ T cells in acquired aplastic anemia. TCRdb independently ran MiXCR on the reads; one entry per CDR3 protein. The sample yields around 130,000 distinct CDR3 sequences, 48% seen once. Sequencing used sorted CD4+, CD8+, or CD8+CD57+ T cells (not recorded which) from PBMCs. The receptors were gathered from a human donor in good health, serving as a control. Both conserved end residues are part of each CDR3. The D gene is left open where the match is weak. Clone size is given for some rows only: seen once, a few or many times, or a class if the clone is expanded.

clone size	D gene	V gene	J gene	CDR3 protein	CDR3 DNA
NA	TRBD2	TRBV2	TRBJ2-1	CASSGWTSGTYNEQFF	TGTGCCAGCAGTGGGTGGACTAGCGGCACCTACAATGAGCAGTTCTTC
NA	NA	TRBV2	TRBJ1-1	CATFREAEAFF	TGTGCCACCTTCAGAGAGGCTGAAGCTTTCTTT
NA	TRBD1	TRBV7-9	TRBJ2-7	CASSNGQGAAEQYF	TGTGCCAGCAGCAATGGACAGGGGGCGGCCGAGCAGTACTTC
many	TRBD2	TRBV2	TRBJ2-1	CASRAGDLYNEQFF	TGTGCCAGCAGGGCGGGGGATCTCTACAATGAGCAGTTCTTC
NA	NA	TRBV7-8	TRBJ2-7	CASSFLADPYEQYF	TGTGCCAGCAGCTTTCTCGCGGACCCCTACGAGCAGTACTTC
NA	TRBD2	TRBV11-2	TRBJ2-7	CASSYQTSGGPGSYEQYF	TGTGCCAGCAGCTACCAGACTAGCGGGGGGCCTGGATCCTACGAGCAGTACTTC
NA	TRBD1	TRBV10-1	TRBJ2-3	CASSATGGQTDTQYF	TGCGCCAGCTCGGCGACAGGGGGGCAAACAGATACGCAGTATTTT
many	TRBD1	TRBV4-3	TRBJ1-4	CASSRGDRGEKLFF	TGCGCCAGCAGCCGAGGGGACAGGGGTGAAAAACTGTTTTTT
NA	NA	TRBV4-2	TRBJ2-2	CASSQVQGINTGELFF	TGTGCCAGCAGCCAAGTCCAGGGGATAAACACCGGGGAGCTGTTTTTT
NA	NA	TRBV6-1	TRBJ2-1	CASSEGGNEQFF	TGTGCCAGCAGTGAAGGTGGGAATGAGCAGTTCTTC
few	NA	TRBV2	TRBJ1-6	CASSGDLITPNSPLHF	TGTGCCAGCAGTGGGGACCTTATAACCCCTAATTCACCCCTCCACTTT
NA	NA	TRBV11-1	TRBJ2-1	CAITDLAPYNEQFF	TGTGCCATCACCGATCTAGCGCCTTACAATGAGCAGTTCTTC
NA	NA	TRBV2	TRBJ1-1	CASSKVSMNTEAFF	TGTGCCAGCAGTAAAGTAAGCATGAACACTGAAGCTTTCTTT
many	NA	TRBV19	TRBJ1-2	CASSPGTNYGYTF	TGTGCCAGTAGTCCCGGGACAAACTATGGCTACACCTTC
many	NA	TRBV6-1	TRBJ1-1	CASSGTVNTEAFF	TGTGCCAGCAGTGGGACGGTGAACACTGAAGCTTTCTTT
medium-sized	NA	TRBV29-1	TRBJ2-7	CSVSEPIEQYF	TGCAGCGTCTCCGAACCCATCGAGCAGTACTTC
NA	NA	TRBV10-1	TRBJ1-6	CASRKSYNSPLHF	TGCGCCAGTCGGAAGTCCTATAATTCACCCCTCCACTTT
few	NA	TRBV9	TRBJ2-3	CASSKAGEADTQYF	TGTGCCAGCAGCAAGGCAGGGGAAGCAGATACGCAGTATTTT
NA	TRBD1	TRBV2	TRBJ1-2	CANSTGEGRGYTF	TGTGCCAACTCGACAGGGGAAGGACGTGGCTACACCTTC
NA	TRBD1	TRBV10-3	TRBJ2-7	CASTEDRALVTKGEQYF	TGTGCCAGCACCGAAGACAGGGCGTTGGTCACGAAGGGGGAGCAGTACTTC
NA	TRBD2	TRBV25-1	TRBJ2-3	CASKYDSGSPDTQYF	TGTGCCAGCAAATATGATAGCGGGAGCCCAGATACGCAGTATTTT
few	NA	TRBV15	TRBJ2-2	CASRPRQGQVTGELFF	TGTGCCAGCAGGCCACGTCAGGGGCAGGTCACCGGGGAGCTGTTTTTT
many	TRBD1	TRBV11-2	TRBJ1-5	CASSLGYRGTESQHF	TGTGCCAGCAGCTTAGGATACAGGGGGACGGAGTCCCAGCATTTT
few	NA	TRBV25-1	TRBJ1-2	CASSEGEGRDYGYTF	TGTGCCAGCAGTGAAGGAGAAGGGAGAGACTATGGCTACACCTTC
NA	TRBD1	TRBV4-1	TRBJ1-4	CASSQAGQSTEKLFF	TGCGCCAGCAGCCAGGCGGGACAGTCGACGGAAAAACTGTTCTTT
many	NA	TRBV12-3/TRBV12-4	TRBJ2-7	CASSATGFREQYF	TGTGCCAGCAGTGCCACAGGGTTCCGCGAGCAGTACTTC
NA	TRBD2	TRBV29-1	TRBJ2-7	CSVRLAGGSYEQYF	TGCAGCGTGCGTCTAGCGGGGGGCTCCTACGAGCAGTACTTC
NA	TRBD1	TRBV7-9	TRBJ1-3	CASGTAKNTIYF	TGTGCCAGCGGGACAGCTAAGAACACCATATATTTT
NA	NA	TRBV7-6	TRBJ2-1	CASSLARVSYNGQFF	TGTGCCAGCAGCTTGGCCCGGGTCTCCTACAATGGGCAGTTCTTC
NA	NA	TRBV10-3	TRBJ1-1	CAIKEGGEAFF	TGTGCCATCAAGGAGGGAGGTGAAGCTTTCTTT
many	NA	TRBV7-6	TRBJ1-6	CASSFGDSYNSPLHF	TGTGCCAGCAGCTTTGGGGACTCCTATAATTCACCCCTCCACTTT
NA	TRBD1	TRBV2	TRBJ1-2	CASRLRQGGGGYTF	TGTGCCAGCAGGCTACGACAGGGGGGAGGTGGCTACACCTTC
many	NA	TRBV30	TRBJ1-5	CAWGGQLNQPQHF	TGTGCCTGGGGTGGACAGCTCAATCAGCCCCAGCATTTT
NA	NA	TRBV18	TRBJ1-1	CASSPSNLPGRMNTEAFF	TGTGCCAGCTCACCTTCAAATCTACCGGGACGCATGAACACTGAAGCTTTCTTT
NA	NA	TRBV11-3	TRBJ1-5	CASSFTGNQPQHF	TGTGCCAGCAGCTTTACAGGGAATCAGCCCCAGCATTTT
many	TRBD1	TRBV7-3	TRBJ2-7	CASSLAGQGGSEQYF	TGTGCCAGCAGCTTAGCGGGACAGGGTGGGTCCGAGCAGTACTTC
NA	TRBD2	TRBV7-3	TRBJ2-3	CASSPTSGGAGTDTQYF	TGTGCCAGCAGCCCGACTAGCGGGGGGGCCGGCACAGATACGCAGTATTTT
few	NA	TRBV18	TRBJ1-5	CASSSPPGGSNQPQHF	TGTGCCAGCTCATCACCTCCCGGGGGAAGCAATCAGCCCCAGCATTTT
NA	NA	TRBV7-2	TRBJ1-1	CASSLGHRGTEAFF	TGTGCCAGCAGCCTGGGACATCGGGGCACTGAGGCTTTCTTT
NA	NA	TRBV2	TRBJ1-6	CASSRGIHNSPFHF	TGTGCCAGCAGCCGGGGGATACATAATTCACCCTTCCACTTT
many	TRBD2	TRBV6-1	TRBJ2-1	CASSPGLAGGRNEQFF	TGTGCCAGCAGTCCCGGACTAGCGGGGGGGAGGAATGAGCAGTTCTTC
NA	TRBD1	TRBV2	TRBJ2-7	CASRGTGGNYEQYF	TGTGCCAGCAGGGGGACAGGGGGCAACTACGAGCAGTACTTC
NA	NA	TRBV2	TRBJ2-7	CASTKEYANEQYF	TGTGCCAGCACCAAAGAGTACGCGAACGAGCAGTACTTC
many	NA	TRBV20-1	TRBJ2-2	CSARVWEGGTGELFF	TGCAGTGCTAGAGTTTGGGAGGGGGGCACCGGGGAGCTGTTTTTT
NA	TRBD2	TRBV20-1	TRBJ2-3	CSAPGLAGGVGADTQYF	TGCAGTGCCCCGGGACTAGCGGGGGGGGTGGGAGCGGATACGCAGTATTTT
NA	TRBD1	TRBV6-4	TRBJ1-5	CASSDTLSGGDSNNQPQHF	TGTGCCAGCAGTGACACCCTTAGCGGGGGGGACAGTAACAATCAGCCCCAGCATTTT
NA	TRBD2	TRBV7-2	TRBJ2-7	CASSYTSGGAGQYF	TGTGCCAGCAGCTACACTAGCGGGGGGGCCGGGCAGTACTTC
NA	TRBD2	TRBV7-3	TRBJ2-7	CASSLPLAGGQVYEQYF	TGTGCCAGCAGCTTACCTCTAGCGGGGGGACAGGTCTACGAGCAGTACTTC